This T cell receptor (beta chain) was identified during a study of T cells in Graves' hyperthyroidism and ophthalmopathy. The sample holds many counts of this clonotype. V dropped 4 bases and J dropped 3 bases, with 18 bases sitting between them. Germline V gene data show CDR1 as SEHNR and CDR2 as FQNEAQ (reference sequence). CDR3 length: 16 residues. Regions amplified from RNA transcripts were the TCR beta CDR3 regions. The study used the HTBI primer set for a first-round RT-PCR of the TCR CDR3. TCRdb ran MiXCR on the multiplex PCR reads and lists one entry per CDR3 protein. The table has some 400,000 distinct CDR3 sequences, approximately 15% seen once.

This TCR came from a woman in her sixties or seventies with Graves' hyperthyroidism. The sequenced material came from blood. The rearrangement links TRBV7-9 to TRBJ1-2, with D perhaps matching TRBD1 (6 bases). CDR3 nucleotides: TGTGCCAGCAGCTCCTCCCGGGGGGGGCTAGACTATGGCTACACCTTC. Its protein product is CASSSSRGGLDYGYTF.